This T cell receptor beta chain was sequenced in a study of blood T cell repertoires in COVID-19. Whole-study context: Donors in the United States, Italy and Spain gave samples during acute or convalescent COVID-19.

The authors' processing: Counts of nucleated cells, estimated from reference gene primer amplification, were obtained. Some clones are missing from TCRdb's copy, which holds only in-frame ones; the method was immunoSEQ multiplex PCR. V and J calls and clone size follow that table, whereas D and trimming were derived from the DNA. The sample holds 140,000 or so clones, over 80% seen once. The V gene's germline CDR1 is MDHEN and CDR2 SYDVKM. V was clipped by 3 bases and J by 11 bases; unmatched bases: 2. The CDR3 is 11 residues long. Recovered status in Cohort 3 required two negative PCRs, clearance, or symptom resolution.

This TCR was recovered from a man in his 60s who had recovered from COVID-19. The chain joins TRBV28 to TRBJ1-1; TRBD1 matches at 8 bases. The sample comprised PBMCs or T cells enriched from blood (not recorded which). The CDR3 DNA sequence: TGTGCCAGCAGTTTGTGGGACAGGGCTTTCTTT. Protein: CASSLWDRAFF.